Following are 8 T cell receptor beta chains from one sample sequenced in a study of PD-1 blockade in classical Hodgkin lymphoma. Using immunoSEQ multiplex PCR, the repertoire was profiled, and TCRdb retains in-frame clones only, with some absent. Found here are 10,000 to 15,000 clones, roughly three quarters of them singletons; the top ten hold roughly a quarter. Every patient relapsed after autologous stem cell transplantation, and brentuximab vedotin exposure varied. CD8+ T cell isolation from thawed PBMCs was performed by magnetic negative selection. The sample was CD8+ T cells from blood, taken at baseline. Receptors were obtained from a human donor with classical Hodgkin lymphoma.

This clone turned up a few times. The chain couples TRBV4-2 to TRBJ1-6; the D is unclear. V dropped 10 bases and J dropped 0 bases, with 10 bases sitting between them. The CDR3 runs 14 residues. Germline-derived CDR1 and CDR2 are LGHNA and YNFKEQ. The CDR3 reads CATTSDSYNSPLHF. The DNA for the CDR3 is TGTGCCACGACATCGGACTCCTATAATTCACCCCTCCACTTT.

The V call is TRBV7-7, the J call TRBJ1-2; maybe TRBD1 (6 bases). Trimming pared 6 bases from V and 4 bases from J, leaving 15 bases between. Germline V gene sequence: CDR1 SSHAT, CDR2 FNYEAQ (reference sequence). The length of the CDR3 is 14 residues. This CDR3 reads CASRPMVGAYGYTF. The CDR3 nucleotides are TGTGCCAGCAGGCCTATGGTGGGGGCCTATGGCTACACCTTC.

The chain links TRBV27 to TRBJ2-3, with a possible D match to TRBD1 (6 bases). Germline loops: CDR1 MNHEY, CDR2 SMNVEV (reference sequence). V gave up 4 bases and J gave up 2 bases, with 10 bases separating them. The CDR3 loop spans 14 amino acids. The DNA of the CDR3 is TGTGCCAGCAGTTATGAGGGACACACAGATACGCAGTATTTT. Translated: CASSYEGHTDTQYF.

This chain joins TRBV2 and TRBJ2-7; D gene ambiguous. Germline loops: CDR1 SNHLY, CDR2 FYNNEI. CDR3 length: 11 residues. V was pared by 5 bases and J by 4 bases, with 6 bases between. As DNA, the CDR3 is TGTGCCAGCAGTCATCGGTACGAGCAGTACTTC. It encodes CASSHRYEQYF.

The CDR3 nucleotides are TGTGCCAGCAGTTTGTCCCAGGGTGAGCTTATATACGAGCAGTACTTC. This translates into CASSLSQGELIYEQYF. The V and J genes are TRBV27 and TRBJ2-7; possibly TRBD1 for D (5 bases). Germline V gene sequence: CDR1 MNHEY, CDR2 SMNVEV (reference sequence). The CDR3 extends over 16 amino acids. Trimming removed 3 bases at V and 4 bases at J, with 19 bases between.

This clone was seen a single time. The J gene is TRBJ2-3, the V gene TRBV6-5; TRBD1 is a possible D gene (5 bases). Trimming took off 3 bases at V and 6 bases at J, with 10 bases between the two ends. The CDR3 is 13 residues long. Germline V gives CDR1 MNHEY, CDR2 SVGAGI. The CDR3 sequence is CASSYTAGDTQYF. In DNA, the CDR3 is TGTGCCAGCAGTTATACCGCAGGGGATACGCAGTATTTT.

The gene calls are TRBV2 and TRBJ1-4; D remains ambiguous. Germline assignment: CDR1 SNHLY and CDR2 FYNNEI. This CDR3 contains 15 residues. Trimming took 1 base from V and 3 from J, leaving 9 bases between them. In DNA form, the CDR3 reads TGTGCCAGCAGTGAAGGTGGGGAGGCTAATGAAAAACTGTTTTTT. Its protein is CASSEGGEANEKLFF.

As regards this clone: In the same sample, other DNA sequences code for this CDR3. The chain employs TRBV15 and TRBJ1-1; D is perhaps TRBD1 (5 bases). V was cut by 0 bases and J by 1 base, with 9 bases left in between. Germline-derived CDR1 and CDR2 are LNHNV and YYDKDF (reference sequence). This CDR3 has 15 residues. CDR3 amino acids: CATSRDRGQNTEAFF. DNA for the CDR3: TGTGCCACCAGCAGAGATCGCGGACAGAACACTGAAGCTTTCTTT.